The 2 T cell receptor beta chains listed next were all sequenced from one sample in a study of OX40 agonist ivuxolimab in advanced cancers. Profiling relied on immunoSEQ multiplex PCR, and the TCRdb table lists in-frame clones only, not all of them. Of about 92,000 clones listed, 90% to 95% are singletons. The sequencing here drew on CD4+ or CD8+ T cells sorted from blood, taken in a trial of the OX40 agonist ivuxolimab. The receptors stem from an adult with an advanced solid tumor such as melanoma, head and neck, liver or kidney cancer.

CDR3 DNA sequence: TGTGCCAGCAGCCCCCCCCAGGGGCAGGGCGTTGAGACCCAGTACTTC. It yields the protein CASSPPQGQGVETQYF. J is TRBJ2-5 and V is TRBV7-9; a weak D match, TRBD1 (6 bases). Germline values: CDR1 SEHNR, CDR2 FQNEAQ (reference sequence). Trimming shortened V by 5 bases and J by 5 bases, and 21 bases separated the two germline ends. This CDR3 has 16 amino acids. Complete variable domain (other parts from reference TRBV7-9 and TRBJ2-5): DTGVSQNPRHKITKRGQNVTFRCDPISEHNRLYWYRQTLGQGPEFLTYFQNEAQLEKSRLLSDRFSAERPKGSFSTLEIQRTEQGDSAMYLCASSPPQGQGVETQYFGPGTRLLVL.

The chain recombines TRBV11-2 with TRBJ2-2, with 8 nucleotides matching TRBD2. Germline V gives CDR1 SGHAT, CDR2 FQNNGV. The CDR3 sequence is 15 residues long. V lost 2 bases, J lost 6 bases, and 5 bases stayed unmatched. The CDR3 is CASSLRRLASGELFF. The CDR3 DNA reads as TGTGCCAGCAGCTTAAGGAGACTAGCGTCCGGGGAGCTGTTTTTT.